The 11 T cell receptor beta chains given below trace back to one sample, sequenced in a study of T cell repertoires in cytomegalovirus infection. These receptors' antigens are unknown. TCRdb re-derived calls from the reads in MiXCR, one entry per CDR3 protein. The data contain around 360,000 distinct CDR3 sequences, nearly 35% of them seen just once; the ten biggest clones take up approximately 13%. Specimen: cultured PBMCs, collected from culture after CMV antigen stimulation. These receptors all stem from a human donor in good health (CMV status not recorded). Some clones in this sample may be carry-over from other donors' samples.

This chain uses TRBV28 with TRBJ2-5; TRBD2 aligns across 11 bases. Germline lookup yields CDR1 MDHEN and CDR2 SYDVKM. CDR3 size: 15 residues. Trimming cost V 1 base and J 5 bases; bases outside gene matches: 3. The CDR3 loop reads CASSLLLAGEETQYF. In DNA, the CDR3 is TGTGCCAGCAGTTTATTACTAGCGGGAGAGGAGACCCAGTACTTC.

The chain recombines TRBV4-3 with TRBJ2-1; 13 nucleotides match TRBD2. The CDR3 is made up of 17 amino acids. Unmatched junction bases numbered 5, after V lost 1 base and J lost 5 bases. Germline V gene lookup returns CDR1 LGHNA and CDR2 YSLEER. Here the CDR3 DNA reads TGCGCCAGCAGCCAAGCTACTAGCGGGAGGGTCGACAATGAGCAGTTCTTC. Translation gives CASSQATSGRVDNEQFF.

The chain uses TRBV18 and TRBJ2-5; possible D gene TRBD1, 5 bases. CDR1 is KGHSH, CDR2 LQKENI, per germline. Deletions cut 4 bases from V and 2 bases from J, with 14 bases between. This CDR3 has 15 amino acids. DNA of the CDR3: TGTGCCAGCTCACATGGACAAGTTAAACAAGAGACCCAGTACTTC. It yields the protein CASSHGQVKQETQYF.

V and J are TRBV20-1 and TRBJ1-1; D is undetermined. This CDR3 is 11 amino acids long. Trimming removed 6 bases at V and 5 bases at J, with 10 bases between. CDR1 is DFQATT and CDR2 is SNEGSKA in the germline V gene (reference sequence). The CDR3 nucleotides are TGCAGTGCCCCGACGCGGACTGAAGCTTTCTTT. Translated, it gives CSAPTRTEAFF.

The V call is TRBV12-3 or TRBV12-4, the J call TRBJ2-5, with 11 positions matching TRBD2. The CDR3 is made up of 16 amino acids. With V trimmed by 2 bases and J by 7 bases, 9 bases remained unmatched. CDR3 DNA: TGTGCCAGCAGTTTAACTAGCGGGAGAAAGGTGGGGACCCAGTACTTC. The encoded protein is CASSLTSGRKVGTQYF.

The CDR3 coding sequence is TGTGCCAGCAGCTTTCACGGACCCGGTGCTACGGATACGCAGTATTTT. This codes for CASSFHGPGATDTQYF. This chain links TRBV7-4 with TRBJ2-3; D ambiguous. From germline, CDR1 is SGHVT and CDR2 SQSDAQ. Trimming removed 3 bases at V and 6 bases at J, with 19 bases between. There are 16 residues in the CDR3. Looking up the rest from reference TRBV7-4 and TRBJ2-3 gives the full variable domain: GAGVSQSPRYKVAKRGRDVALRCDSISGHVTLYWYRQTLGQGSEVLTYSQSDAQRDKSGRPSGRFSAERPERSVSTLKIQRTEQGDSAVYLCASSFHGPGATDTQYFGPGTRLTVL.

This sequence joins TRBV7-6 and TRBJ2-3; TRBD2 might be the D (5 bases). The V end was cut by 2 bases, the J end by 3 bases, with 9 bases between. The CDR3 is 14 amino acids. Germline V gives CDR1 SGHVS, CDR2 FNYEAQ. CDR3 in amino acids: CASSLRGATDTQYF. The CDR3, as DNA: TGTGCCAGCAGCTTACGGGGAGCGACAGATACGCAGTATTTT.

The V and J genes are TRBV19 and TRBJ2-3; 8 positions match TRBD2. V dropped 6 bases and J dropped 4; count of bases not matched to a gene: 9. The CDR3 length is 15 residues. Germline V lookup: CDR1 LNHDA, CDR2 SQIVND (reference sequence). CDR3 DNA sequence: TGTGCCAGTAGCCTCAGAGGAGCGGGAGCAGATACGCAGTATTTT. Protein sequence: CASSLRGAGADTQYF.

In its sample, this clonotype was seen a few times. The chain has TRBV6-2 or TRBV6-3 and TRBJ2-4; 8 nucleotides match TRBD2. CDR1 MNHEY and CDR2 SVGEGT come from the germline V gene. The CDR3 sequence is 17 residues long. After removal of 4 bases from V and 0 bases from J, the junction contained 8 bases not matched to a gene. The CDR3 reads CASSFVTSGLAKNIQYF. CDR3 sequence (DNA): TGTGCCAGCAGTTTCGTTACTAGCGGCTTAGCCAAAAACATTCAGTACTTC.

This clonotype was seen a handful of times. The chain recombines TRBV12-5 with TRBJ2-7, with 9 bases matching TRBD1. CDR1 and CDR2 from the germline V gene are LGHNT and FRNRAP. The CDR3 has 16 residues. V gave up 6 bases and J gave up 0 bases; unmatched junction bases: 9. This chain's CDR3 is CASGTDRGLFSYEQYF. The CDR3 DNA sequence: TGTGCTAGTGGAACTGACAGGGGGTTGTTCTCCTACGAGCAGTACTTC.

This clonotype was observed a handful of times. V and J are TRBV20-1 and TRBJ1-3, with D hard to call. V was shortened by 6 bases and J by 3 bases, with 18 bases between the two germline ends. In germline, CDR1 is DFQATT, CDR2 SNEGSKA (reference sequence). The CDR3 extends over 15 amino acids. CDR3 DNA: TGCAGTGCCGAGGACCCCGGTGGGTTTGGAAACACCATATATTTT. It specifies CSAEDPGGFGNTIYF.